The 24 T cell receptor beta chains presented below share a single source sample, sequenced in a study of blood T cell repertoires in COVID-19. Assay: immunoSEQ multiplex PCR; the TCRdb copy retains only in-frame clones and omits some. The sample holds about 310,000 clones; roughly 89% are singletons and the top ten take approximately 4.3%. The sample comprised PBMCs or T cells enriched from blood (not recorded which). These TCRs come from a young woman with acute COVID-19.

The V call is TRBV6-5, the J call TRBJ1-1; the match to TRBD1 covers 10 bases. V gave up 5 bases and J gave up 4 bases; unmatched junction bases: 4. Germline V gene data show CDR1 as MNHEY and CDR2 as SVGAGI. The CDR3 spans 14 residues. The CDR3 DNA reads as TGTGCCAGCAGTCCTCGGACAGGGGGCACTGAAGCTTTCTTT. This gives the protein CASSPRTGGTEAFF.

The rearrangement links TRBV10-3 to TRBJ2-2; the match to TRBD2 covers 10 bases. Germline V CDR1 and CDR2: ENHRY, SYGVKD. The CDR3 covers 16 residues. V lost 2 bases and J lost 2; bases outside the gene matches: 2. The CDR3 nucleotides are TGTGCCATCAGTGAGGAACTAGCGGGAAACACCGGGGAGCTGTTTTTT. Translating gives CAISEELAGNTGELFF.

The chain employs TRBV9 and TRBJ1-1; 7 positions agree with TRBD1. J lost 6 bases, V lost 4 bases, and 6 bases had no gene match. This CDR3 has 13 amino acids. Germline-derived CDR1 and CDR2 are SGDLS and YYNGEE. For the CDR3, the DNA is TGTGCCAGCAGCACCCGACAGGGAGCTGAAGCTTTCTTT. Its protein product is CASSTRQGAEAFF.

The chain employs TRBV13 and TRBJ1-1; no reliable D call. Germline values: CDR1 PRHDT, CDR2 FYEKMQ (reference sequence). The CDR3 spans 11 residues. V lost 5 bases to trimming and J lost 6 bases, with 7 bases between them. Written as DNA, the CDR3 is TGTGCCAGCAGCCCCAGGTCTGAAGCTTTCTTT. It is translated as CASSPRSEAFF.

This chain links TRBV11-3 with TRBJ2-5; D remains ambiguous. The CDR3 is 13 amino acids. The germline V and J ends were trimmed by 5 bases and 1 base, with 8 bases remaining between them. Germline CDR1 is SGHNT and CDR2 is YENEEA. Written as DNA, the CDR3 is TGTGCCAGCAGCCCCAACAGCCAAGAGACCCAGTACTTC. Translating it yields CASSPNSQETQYF.

This clone was observed a single time. The V and J genes are TRBV18 and TRBJ2-7, with TRBD2 as a possible D gene (7 bases). Germline assignment: CDR1 KGHSH and CDR2 LQKENI. The CDR3 sequence is 15 residues long. V lost 1 base and J 5 bases, leaving 15 bases between the germline ends. The CDR3 here is CASSPRGRGYDEQYF. The DNA for the CDR3 is TGTGCCAGCTCACCACGGGGGAGGGGGTACGACGAGCAGTACTTC.

The gene calls are TRBV28 and TRBJ1-1; no reliable D call. The CDR3 is made up of 14 amino acids. Germline loops: CDR1 MDHEN, CDR2 SYDVKM. V shed 3 bases and J shed 3 bases, with 11 bases lying between them. For the CDR3, the DNA is TGTGCCAGCAGTTTGGTACAGTCCGACACTGAAGCTTTCTTT. It codes for CASSLVQSDTEAFF. The complete variable domain, with remaining parts taken from reference TRBV28 and TRBJ1-1, reads DVKVTQSSRYLVKRTGEKVFLECVQDMDHENMFWYRQDPGLGLRLIYFSYDVKMKEKGDIPEGYSVSREKKERFSLILESASTNQTSMYLCASSLVQSDTEAFFGQGTRLTVV.

V gene TRBV19 combines with J gene TRBJ2-3; 9 nucleotides line up with TRBD2. The ends lost 0 bases at V and 5 bases at J; junction bases unmatched: 9. Germline V gene lookup returns CDR1 LNHDA and CDR2 SQIVND (reference sequence). This CDR3 is built from 17 residues. Here the CDR3 reads CASSIEGREGRLDTQYF. In DNA form, the CDR3 reads TGTGCCAGTAGTATAGAGGGGCGGGAGGGCCGGTTAGATACGCAGTATTTT.

The chain uses TRBV10-3 and TRBJ2-2; D is possibly TRBD1 (6 bases). Trimming pared 7 bases from V and 6 bases from J, leaving 21 bases between. The germline gives CDR1 ENHRY, CDR2 SYGVKD. CDR3 size: 16 residues. The CDR3: CAITERTALGAGELFF. CDR3 DNA: TGTGCCATCACCGAGAGGACAGCACTAGGGGCCGGGGAGCTGTTTTTT.

The gene calls are TRBV7-9 and TRBJ1-1; D remains ambiguous. CDR1 is SEHNR, CDR2 FQNEAQ, per germline (reference sequence). The ends were cut back, 5 bases at V and 0 bases at J, with 13 bases in the middle. The CDR3 is 15 amino acids. The CDR3 loop is CASSRTDTMNTEAFF. CDR3 DNA: TGTGCCAGCAGCCGAACCGACACCATGAACACTGAAGCTTTCTTT.

The chain joins TRBV30 to TRBJ2-2; D gene uncertain. The V gene lost 0 bases and the J gene lost 4 bases, with 9 bases spanning the gap. The CDR3 runs 14 residues. CDR1 and CDR2 from the germline V gene are GTSNPN and SVGIG (reference sequence). The CDR3 reads CAWSVQLGTGELFF. For the CDR3, the DNA is TGTGCCTGGAGTGTACAGTTGGGCACCGGGGAGCTGTTTTTT.

The rearrangement joins TRBV6-4 to TRBJ1-2, with no clear D. The CDR3 contains 15 residues. The ends were cut back, 3 bases at V and 0 bases at J, with 11 bases in the middle. Germline assignment: CDR1 MRHNA and CDR2 SNTAGT. The DNA of the CDR3 is TGTGCCAGCAGTGAATTTAGCGGTGCTAACTATGGCTACACCTTC. Translating it yields CASSEFSGANYGYTF.

The V and J genes are TRBV7-2 and TRBJ2-7; the match to TRBD2 covers 7 bases. CDR1 is SGHTA and CDR2 is FQGNSA in the germline V gene. This CDR3 comprises 14 residues. V dropped 7 bases and J dropped 4; count of bases not matched to a gene: 10. CDR3 sequence reads: CASTWGGSRYEQYF. The CDR3 region has the DNA TGTGCCAGCACCTGGGGCGGGAGTAGATACGAGCAGTACTTC.

As regards this clone: Its ends do not fully match the called genes, so a read error is possible. The chain couples TRBV6-1 to TRBJ2-2; 8 positions match TRBD2. From germline, CDR1 is MNHNS and CDR2 SASEGT. The length of the CDR3 is 15 residues. The CDR3 here is CASSEGAGVTGKLFF. The CDR3 region has the DNA TGTGCCAGCAGTGAAGGAGCGGGGGTAACCGGGAAGCTGTTTTTT.

The chain carries TRBV5-8 and TRBJ1-2, with D possibly matching TRBD1 (5 bases). Germline V gene data show CDR1 as SGHTS and CDR2 as YDEGEE. This CDR3 is built from 13 residues. V lost 7 bases, J lost 2 bases, and 12 bases lay in between. The chain's CDR3 is CASGGTENYGYTF. The CDR3 DNA is TGTGCCAGCGGAGGGACGGAAAACTATGGCTACACCTTC.

The chain has TRBV29-1 and TRBJ1-2, with no clear D. The CDR3 has 11 residues. Germline CDR1 is SQVTM and CDR2 is ANQGSEA. Trimming shortened V by 4 bases and J by 3 bases, and 6 bases separated the two germline ends. DNA of the CDR3: TGCAGCGTTGTGGGCCACTATGGCTACACCTTC. Translated: CSVVGHYGYTF.

V gene TRBV10-3 combines with J gene TRBJ1-3; tentatively, D is TRBD1 (6 bases). The CDR3 is 14 amino acids. V gave up 6 bases and J gave up 4 bases, with 13 bases separating them. CDR1 and CDR2 from the germline V gene are ENHRY and SYGVKD. The DNA of the CDR3 is TGTGCCATCAGGGCAGGGGCGCCCGGAAACACCATATATTTT. Its translation: CAIRAGAPGNTIYF.

The chain combines TRBV28 with TRBJ1-2, with TRBD1 as a possible D gene (6 bases). V lost 3 bases to trimming and J lost 3 bases, with 26 bases between them. The CDR3 runs 19 residues. Germline assignment: CDR1 MDHEN and CDR2 SYDVKM. CDR3 loop: CASSFRGQRGALRDYGYTF. The CDR3 DNA follows: TGTGCCAGCAGTTTCAGAGGCCAGCGGGGGGCCCTGCGGGACTATGGCTACACCTTC.

A single count supports this clone. The rearrangement links TRBV7-3 to TRBJ2-5; 7 nucleotides agree with TRBD1. The CDR3 contains 13 residues. Germline V gene lookup returns CDR1 SGHTA and CDR2 FQGTGA. V shed 5 bases and J 3 bases; nucleotides not matched to a gene: 3. The CDR3 DNA sequence: TGTGCCAGCAGCATACAGGGGAAAGAGACCCAGTACTTC. As protein: CASSIQGKETQYF.

V usage is TRBV21-1 and J usage is TRBJ2-1; the table's D call, TRBD2, was not checked against the DNA. TRBV21-1 is marked as a pseudogene. The CDR3 covers 22 residues. The CDR3 DNA sequence: TGTGCCAGCAGCATGGGACAGGGGGCTCGGCTAGCGGGAGCGCCCGACTACAATGAGCAGTTCTTC. As protein: CASSMGQGARLAGAPDYNEQFF.

The chain employs TRBV10-3 and TRBJ1-1, with D maybe TRBD1 (5 bases). With 10 bases removed from V and 1 base from J, the gap between germline ends came to 7 bases. The CDR3 consists of 11 residues. The germline V gene encodes CDR1 ENHRY and CDR2 SYGVKD. Written as DNA, the CDR3 is TGTGCCACAGGGTCGAACACTGAAGCTTTCTTT. Encoded protein: CATGSNTEAFF.

The rearrangement joins TRBV28 to TRBJ1-1; 7 positions match TRBD1. This CDR3 spans 12 amino acids. The V gene end was trimmed by 8 bases and the J gene end by 1 base; junction bases not matched to a gene: 1. Germline CDR1 reads MDHEN; CDR2 reads SYDVKM. The CDR3 spells CASGQENTEAFF. In DNA, the CDR3 is TGTGCCAGCGGACAGGAGAACACTGAAGCTTTCTTT.

CDR3 DNA: TGTGCCAGCAGTTTTCACGGGACTGGAAACACCATATATTTT. Its translation: CASSFHGTGNTIYF. The chain uses TRBV28 and TRBJ1-3; D is undetermined. CDR3 length: 14 amino acids. Germline CDR1 is MDHEN and CDR2 is SYDVKM. Trimming took 3 bases from V and 2 from J, leaving 8 bases between them.

The V call is TRBV5-1, the J call TRBJ2-1, with 9 bases aligning to TRBD2. From germline, CDR1 is SGHRS and CDR2 YFSETQ. The CDR3 consists of 13 residues. V gave up 6 bases and J gave up 5 bases; unmatched junction bases: 3. The CDR3 protein is CASKTSGDNEQFF. Here the CDR3 DNA reads TGCGCCAGCAAGACTAGCGGAGACAATGAGCAGTTCTTC.